This T cell receptor (beta chain) was identified during a study of technical replicates of blood from a handful of donors. The repertoire was sequenced with immunoSEQ multiplex PCR; TCRdb's copy has only in-frame clones and lacks some. The sample lists roughly 81,000 clones; almost 98% were seen once. The CDR3 covers 13 residues. V was clipped by 3 bases and J by 1 base, with 6 bases between them. Germline CDR1 is KGHSH and CDR2 is LQKENI. The V gene is TRBV18, the J gene TRBJ1-1, with D hard to call. The TCR comes from a human donor in good health. The sample taken for sequencing was T cells isolated from PBMCs. The CDR3 DNA follows: TGTGCCAGCTCACCGGGGAGGAACACTGAAGCTTTCTTT. Encoded protein: CASSPGRNTEAFF. Combining the CDR3 with reference TRBV18 and TRBJ1-1 gives the whole variable domain NAGVMQNPRHLVRRRGQEARLRCSPMKGHSHVYWYRQLPEEGLKFMVYLQKENIIDESGMPKERFSAEFPKEGPSILRIQQVVRGDSAAYFCASSPGRNTEAFFGQGTRLTVV.